This TCR beta chain was profiled in a study of shared clonotypes between healthy human individuals. Study-level points and caveats: Expectations were that clonotype sharing among donors would be affected by sequencing depth.

The assay was carried out at the deep level. Sequenced by immunoSEQ multiplex PCR; TCRdb stores in-frame clones only, minus some. The sample has just under 350,000 clones; more than 60% are singletons. This clone was seen ten or more times. No antigen is known for it. The material sequenced was memory CD4+ T cells sorted from blood. This sample's subset: CD45RA-negative fraction. The TCR was taken from a man younger than 40 in good health.

This CDR3 reads CASSPPDRDFQFF. Here the CDR3 DNA reads TGCGCCAGCAGCCCCCCCGACAGGGATTTTCAGTTCTTC. J is TRBJ2-1 and V is TRBV5-1; 7 bases fit TRBD1. Germline CDR1 and CDR2: SGHRS and YFSETQ. Trimming cost V 4 bases and J 13 bases; bases outside gene matches: 11. This CDR3 has 13 residues.